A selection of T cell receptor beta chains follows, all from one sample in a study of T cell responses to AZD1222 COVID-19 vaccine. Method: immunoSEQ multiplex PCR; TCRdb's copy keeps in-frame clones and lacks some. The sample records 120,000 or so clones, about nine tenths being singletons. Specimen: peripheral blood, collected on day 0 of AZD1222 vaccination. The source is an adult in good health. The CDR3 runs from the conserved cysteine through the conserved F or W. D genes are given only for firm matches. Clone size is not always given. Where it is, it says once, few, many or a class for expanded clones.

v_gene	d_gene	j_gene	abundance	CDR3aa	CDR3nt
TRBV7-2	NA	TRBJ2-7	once	CASSPALGPYEQYF	TGTGCCAGCAGCCCGGCTCTCGGTCCCTACGAGCAGTACTTC
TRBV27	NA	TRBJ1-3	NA	CASSLREPGSSGNTIYF	TGTGCCAGCAGTTTACGCGAACCGGGCAGCTCTGGAAACACCATATATTTT
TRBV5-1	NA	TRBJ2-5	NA	CASTLVGVGETQYF	TGCGCCAGCACCCTGGTTGGGGTCGGAGAGACCCAGTACTTC
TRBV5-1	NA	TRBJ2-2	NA	CASSLESSTGELFF	TGCGCCAGCAGCTTGGAGTCGTCCACCGGGGAGCTGTTTTTT
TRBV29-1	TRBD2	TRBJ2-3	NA	CSGLAGGVVDTQYF	TGCAGCGGCCTAGCGGGGGGGGTCGTTGATACGCAGTATTTT
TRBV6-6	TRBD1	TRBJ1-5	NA	CASSSDRDSNQPQHF	TGTGCCAGCAGTTCCGACAGGGATAGCAATCAGCCCCAGCATTTT
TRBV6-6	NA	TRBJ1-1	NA	CASTREAYTEAFF	TGTGCCAGCACCCGTGAGGCGTACACTGAAGCTTTCTTT
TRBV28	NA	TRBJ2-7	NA	CASSLSGYEQYF	TGTGCCAGCAGTTTATCGGGATACGAGCAGTACTTC
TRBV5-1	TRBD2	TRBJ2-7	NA	CASSLGTSGSYEQYF	TGCGCCAGCAGCTTGGGGACTAGCGGGAGTTACGAGCAGTACTTC
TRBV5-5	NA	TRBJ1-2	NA	CASSLGLETYGYTF	TGTGCCAGCAGCTTAGGGCTGGAAACCTATGGCTACACCTTC
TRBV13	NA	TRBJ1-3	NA	CASGTGTGNTIYF	TGTGCCAGCGGAACGGGGACTGGAAACACCATATATTTT
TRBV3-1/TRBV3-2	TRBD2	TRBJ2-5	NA	CASSQGTPGLGETQYF	TGTGCCAGCAGCCAAGGGACTCCGGGACTAGGGGAGACCCAGTACTTC
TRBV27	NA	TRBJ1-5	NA	CASKPQGPHQPQHF	TGTGCCAGCAAACCACAGGGCCCCCATCAGCCCCAGCATTTT
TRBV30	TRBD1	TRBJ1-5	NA	CAWSAHRTGGGQPQHF	TGTGCCTGGAGTGCGCACCGGACAGGGGGAGGTCAGCCCCAGCATTTT
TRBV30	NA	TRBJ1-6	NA	CASQGQSSPLHF	TGTGCCTCCCAAGGACAGTCATCACCCCTCCACTTT
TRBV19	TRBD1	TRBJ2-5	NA	CASRPIDRDEETQYF	TGTGCCAGTAGGCCGATCGACAGGGACGAAGAGACCCAGTACTTC
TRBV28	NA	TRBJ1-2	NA	CASSLGEGTNYGYTF	TGTGCCAGCAGTCTTGGCGAGGGGACTAACTATGGCTACACCTTC
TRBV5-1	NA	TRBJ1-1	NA	CASSLGMNTEAFF	TGCGCCAGCAGCTTGGGAATGAACACTGAAGCTTTCTTT
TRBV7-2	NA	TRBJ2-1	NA	CASSLPGRSESEQFF	TGTGCCAGCAGCTTACCGGGACGCTCAGAAAGTGAGCAGTTCTTC
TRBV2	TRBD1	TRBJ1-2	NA	CASSATGGNGYTF	TGTGCCAGCAGCGCGACAGGGGGCAACGGCTACACCTTC
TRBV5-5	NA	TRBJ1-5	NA	CASSFWEGQPQHF	TGTGCCAGCAGCTTCTGGGAGGGTCAGCCCCAGCATTTT
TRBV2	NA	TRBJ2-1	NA	CASRGSLGNEQFF	TGTGCCAGCCGGGGCAGCCTTGGGAATGAGCAGTTCTTC
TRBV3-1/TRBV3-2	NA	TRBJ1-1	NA	CASSTLQGTEAFF	TGTGCCAGCAGCACACTCCAGGGCACTGAAGCTTTCTTT
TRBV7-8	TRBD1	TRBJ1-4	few	CASSFPTGGEKLFF	TGTGCCAGCAGCTTCCCCACAGGGGGTGAAAAACTGTTTTTT
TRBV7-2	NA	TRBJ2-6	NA	CASSLAAGANVLTF	TGTGCCAGCAGCTTAGCGGCTGGGGCCAACGTCCTGACTTTC
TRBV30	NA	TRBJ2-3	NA	CAWSVQADTQYF	TGTGCCTGGAGTGTGCAGGCAGATACGCAGTATTTT
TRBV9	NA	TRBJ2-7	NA	CASSTRDSNLRGYEQYF	TGTGCCAGCAGCACCCGGGACTCTAACCTGAGAGGCTACGAGCAGTACTTC
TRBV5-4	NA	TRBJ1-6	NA	CASSSGPLYNSPLHF	TGTGCCAGCAGCTCCGGACCGCTTTATAATTCACCCCTCCACTTT
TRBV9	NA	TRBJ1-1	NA	CASSEGMNTEAFF	TGTGCCAGCAGCGAGGGAATGAACACTGAAGCTTTCTTT
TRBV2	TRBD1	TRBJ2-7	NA	CASSETGVPYEQYF	TGTGCCAGCAGTGAGACAGGGGTACCCTACGAGCAGTACTTC
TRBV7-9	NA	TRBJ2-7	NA	CASSSAAVWGYEQYF	TGTGCCAGCAGCTCCGCGGCAGTGTGGGGTTACGAGCAGTACTTC
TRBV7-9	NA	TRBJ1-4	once	CASSLELRFNEKLFF	TGTGCCAGCAGCTTGGAATTGAGGTTTAATGAAAAACTGTTTTTT
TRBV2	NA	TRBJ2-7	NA	CASSDQVPYEQYF	TGTGCCAGCAGTGACCAGGTTCCCTACGAGCAGTACTTC
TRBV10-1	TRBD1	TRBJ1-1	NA	CASSPSGGTEAFF	TGCGCCAGCAGCCCCTCAGGGGGCACTGAAGCTTTCTTT
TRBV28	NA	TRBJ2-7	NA	CASRDFYEQYF	TGTGCCAGCAGAGACTTCTACGAGCAGTACTTC
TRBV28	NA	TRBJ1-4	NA	CASSLGGEKLFF	TGTGCCAGCAGTTTAGGGGGCGAAAAACTGTTTTTT